Following are 11 T cell receptor beta chains from one sample sequenced in a study of blood T cell repertoires in COVID-19. Sequenced by immunoSEQ multiplex PCR; TCRdb stores in-frame clones only, minus some. The repertoire includes more than 200,000 clones, around 84% of them detected once, and about 10% sits in the top ten. Sequences were obtained from peripheral blood. Every receptor here comes from a woman aged 80 or over with COVID-19, enrolled during active disease.

In its sample, this clone was seen a few times. The J gene is TRBJ1-2, the V gene TRBV28; possibly TRBD1 for D (5 bases). The CDR3 length is 13 residues. Trimming pared 3 bases from V and 3 bases from J, leaving 8 bases between. Germline loops: CDR1 MDHEN, CDR2 SYDVKM. In DNA form, the CDR3 reads TGTGCCAGCAGTTTGGAGGGGTACTATGGCTACACCTTC. Amino acid sequence: CASSLEGYYGYTF.

This chain uses TRBV11-2 with TRBJ1-1, with TRBD1 matching 8 bases. The CDR3 contains 13 residues. The germline V gene has CDR1 SGHAT and CDR2 FQNNGV. The J segment lost 10 bases and the V segment lost 0 bases, leaving 4 bases of the junction unmatched. DNA for the CDR3: TGTGCCAGCAGCTTAGATGCCGACAGGGGAGCTTTCTTT. As protein: CASSLDADRGAFF.

This sequence joins TRBV28 and TRBJ1-3; 9 bases align to TRBD1. Trimming removed 8 bases from V and 0 bases from J; junction bases left unmatched: 8. Looked up from germline, CDR1 is MDHEN and CDR2 is SYDVKM. This CDR3 contains 16 residues. CDR3 DNA: TGTGCCAGCGCCCGGGGACAGGGCCGCTCTGGAAACACCATATATTTT. It is translated as CASARGQGRSGNTIYF.

The chain has TRBV7-2 and TRBJ2-2; D remains unclear. The CDR3 is 14 amino acids. Trimming pared 5 bases from V and 3 bases from J, leaving 10 bases between. In germline, CDR1 is SGHTA, CDR2 FQGNSA. In nucleotides, the CDR3 is TGTGCCAGCAGCCCAGTGGCACACACCGGGGAGCTGTTTTTT. Translating it yields CASSPVAHTGELFF.

The V gene is TRBV5-4, the J gene TRBJ1-6; D might be TRBD1 (5 bases). With 0 bases removed from V and 10 bases from J, the gap between germline ends came to 14 bases. Germline V gene sequence: CDR1 SGHNT, CDR2 YYREEE (reference sequence). CDR3 length: 15 residues. CDR3 in DNA: TGTGCCAGCAGCTTGGAGGAGGGGACGGCGTCACCCCTCCACTTT. Residues: CASSLEEGTASPLHF.

The rearrangement links TRBV7-2 to TRBJ2-2, with D possibly TRBD2 on 6 matching bases. CDR3 length: 15 residues. Trimming removed 9 bases at V and 5 bases at J, with 19 bases between. The germline V gene has CDR1 SGHTA and CDR2 FQGNSA. Here the CDR3 reads CASHVAQAGTGELFF. The CDR3 coding sequence is TGTGCCAGTCACGTGGCCCAGGCGGGAACCGGGGAGCTGTTTTTT.

The chain carries TRBV18 and TRBJ2-7; possible D gene TRBD2, 5 bases. CDR1 and CDR2 (germline): KGHSH, LQKENI. Trimming shortened V by 3 bases and J by 4 bases, and 10 bases separated the two germline ends. The CDR3 runs 13 residues. CDR3: CASSPAPGYEQYF. DNA for the CDR3: TGTGCCAGCTCACCGGCTCCGGGGTACGAGCAGTACTTC.

The chain carries TRBV6-5 and TRBJ1-1; D gene unclear. CDR3 length equals 14 residues. V shed 6 bases and J shed 5 bases, with 16 bases lying between them. Germline V lookup: CDR1 MNHEY, CDR2 SVGAGI. This CDR3 reads CASSVGRVGTEAFF. CDR3 nucleotides: TGTGCCAGCAGCGTAGGGAGGGTTGGGACTGAAGCTTTCTTT.

This chain links TRBV6-1 with TRBJ2-7; maybe TRBD1 (6 bases). The germline CDR1 and CDR2 sequences are MNHNS and SASEGT. This CDR3 has 14 amino acids. V lost 2 bases, J lost 3 bases, and 11 bases lay in between. In nucleotides, the CDR3 is TGTGCCAGCAGTGAATGGGGGACAAACTACGAGCAGTACGTC. Translation gives CASSEWGTNYEQYV.

The chain couples TRBV5-1 to TRBJ1-1; maybe TRBD1 (6 bases). The CDR3 has 16 residues. Trimming pared 2 bases from V and 4 bases from J, leaving 18 bases between. Germline V gene lookup returns CDR1 SGHRS and CDR2 YFSETQ. This CDR3 reads CASSLFTVQGSTEAFF. Here the CDR3 DNA reads TGCGCCAGCAGCTTATTCACCGTACAGGGTAGCACTGAAGCTTTCTTT.

Here the CDR3 DNA reads TGTGCCAGCATCCCCGGGGACAGGGTACACCAGCCCCAGCATTTT. Its translation: CASIPGDRVHQPQHF. V and J are TRBV28 and TRBJ1-5, with 9 bases matching TRBD1. The germline CDR1 and CDR2 sequences are MDHEN and SYDVKM. The CDR3 runs to 15 residues. The V gene end was trimmed by 7 bases and the J gene end by 7 bases; junction bases not matched to a gene: 11. The full variable domain, completed using reference TRBV28 and TRBJ1-5, is DVKVTQSSRYLVKRTGEKVFLECVQDMDHENMFWYRQDPGLGLRLIYFSYDVKMKEKGDIPEGYSVSREKKERFSLILESASTNQTSMYLCASIPGDRVHQPQHFGDGTRLSIL.